This T cell receptor (delta chain) was identified during a study of Vδ1+ human thymocytes. Study findings and constraints: Highly polyclonal TRG and TRD repertoires with Gaussian CDR3 length distributions appeared in thymus. Unexpected Vdelta2 sequences could cause misinterpretation of bulk repertoire data.

The template was reverse-transcribed extracted RNA. Multiplex PCR used pooled V-gene forward primers and a constant-region reverse primer to amplify CDR3s. TCRdb re-called clones from the multiplex PCR reads via CATT. The profile shows over 20,000 delta-chain clones, over 7% of them singletons. After alphabeta T cell depletion, CD3+ Vdelta1+ Vdelta2- thymocytes were sorted. Worth noting for this clone: Its antigen is unknown.

The CDR3 spans 19 residues. The V gene is uncalled and the J gene is TRDJ1; the table names TRDD3, a call not compared with the DNA. Sequenced input: Vdelta1+ gamma-delta thymocytes from the thymus. Documented subset: FACS-sorted CD3+ TCRalphabeta- TCRVdelta1+ TCRVdelta2- thymocytes. The sequence was collected from a child less than two years old who had congenital heart surgery. CDR3 amino acids: CALGECDGNGGYCTDKLIF. Here the CDR3 DNA reads TGTGCTCTTGGGGAATGTGACGGAAATGGGGGATACTGTACCGATAAACTCATCTTT.